This TCR beta chain was captured in a study of graft-versus-host responses after intestinal transplantation. About the research overall: Each recipient received a multivisceral, liver-intestinal, or isolated intestinal graft.

Germline CDR1 SGHKS, CDR2 YYEKEE (reference sequence). V lost 4 bases and J lost 4; bases outside the gene matches: 11. This CDR3 has 17 amino acids. Assay used: immunoSEQ multiplex PCR; TCRdb lists only in-frame clones, some missing. The sample holds just under 90,000 clones; 83% are singletons and the top ten take roughly 17%. Of note for this clone: The target antigen is unknown.

The study's findings and limits: Recipient marrow harbored GvH clones, some of which surfaced first in ileum or blood. Allografts of patients with graft-donor T cell macrochimerism showed high graft-versus-host to host-versus-graft clone ratios.

This TCR was recovered from a human donor who received an intestinal transplant. The rearrangement uses TRBV5-5 and TRBJ2-1; 10 bases agree with TRBD1. The sample here was unstimulated CD8+ T cells sorted from spleen or lymph node cells, taken before intestinal transplant. The CDR3 spells CASSPSGTGVGYNEQFF. CDR3 DNA sequence: TGTGCCAGCAGCCCCTCCGGGACAGGGGTGGGGTACAATGAGCAGTTCTTC.